A single sample gave rise to the 9 T cell receptor beta chains below, sequenced in a study of cytomegalovirus exposure and HLA in healthy donors. Assay: immunoSEQ multiplex PCR; the TCRdb copy retains only in-frame clones and omits some. The profile covers around 52,000 clones, with 80% to 90% appearing a single time and approximately 6.4% taken by the ten largest. The source material was PBMCs. The receptor set was obtained from a woman in her thirties in good health and CMV-seronegative.

The chain links TRBV2 to TRBJ1-1; 9 bases align to TRBD1. The germline V gene has CDR1 SNHLY and CDR2 FYNNEI. The junction had 5 bases not matched to a gene; V was cut back by 6 bases and J by 6 bases. The CDR3 length is 13 residues. CDR3 region: CASSGQGLAEAFF. Written as DNA, the CDR3 is TGTGCCAGCAGCGGACAGGGGTTGGCTGAAGCTTTCTTT.

The rearrangement uses TRBV7-2 and TRBJ1-2; no firm D call. Trimming shortened V by 1 base and J by 4 bases, and 10 bases separated the two germline ends. The CDR3 is 14 amino acids. CDR1 and CDR2 from the germline V gene are SGHTA and FQGNSA. This chain's CDR3 is CASSLVSQFYGYTF. DNA for the CDR3: TGTGCCAGCAGCTTAGTTTCCCAGTTCTATGGCTACACCTTC. The full variable domain, in which reference TRBV7-2 and TRBJ1-2 provide the parts outside the CDR3, is GAGVSQSPSNKVTEKGKDVELRCDPISGHTALYWYRQSLGQGLEFLIYFQGNSAPDKSGLPSDRFSAERTGGSVSTLTIQRTQQEDSAVYLCASSLVSQFYGYTFGSGTRLTVV.

The chain is built from TRBV25-1 and TRBJ1-2; perhaps TRBD1 as D (5 bases). V lost 2 bases and J 8 bases, leaving 15 bases between the germline ends. CDR3 length: 14 residues. Germline lookup yields CDR1 MGHDK and CDR2 SYGVNS. This chain's CDR3 is CASSEGATLIGYTF. The CDR3 DNA reads TGTGCCAGCAGTGAAGGGGCCACTTTGATCGGCTACACCTTC.

As DNA, the CDR3 is TGTGCCAGCAGCTCGACAGGGGGCTTGTGGAAGACCCAGTACTTC. Translation gives CASSSTGGLWKTQYF. V and J are TRBV7-6 and TRBJ2-5, with 10 bases identical to TRBD1. The germline V gene encodes CDR1 SGHVS and CDR2 FNYEAQ. V was clipped by 4 bases and J by 6 bases; unmatched bases: 8. The CDR3 is 15 amino acids.

The gene calls are TRBV19 and TRBJ2-6, with TRBD1 identical over 8 bases. The CDR3 has 15 amino acids. The V gene end was trimmed by 9 bases and the J gene end by 4 bases; junction bases not matched to a gene: 8. Germline V gives CDR1 LNHDA, CDR2 SQIVND (reference sequence). CDR3 coding DNA: TGTGCCAGCGACAGGGGACTGAGAGGGGCCAACGTCCTGACTTTC. It codes for CASDRGLRGANVLTF.

The CDR3 nucleotides are TGTGCCAGCAGCACGACAGGGACCCAGCCCCAGCATTTT. Translated: CASSTTGTQPQHF. This chain connects TRBV7-2 to TRBJ1-5, with 7 bases identical to TRBD1. The CDR3 has 13 residues. The junction had 5 bases not matched to a gene; V was cut back by 5 bases and J by 7 bases. The germline CDR1 and CDR2 sequences are SGHTA and FQGNSA. Drawing the rest from reference TRBV7-2 and TRBJ1-5, the complete variable domain is GAGVSQSPSNKVTEKGKDVELRCDPISGHTALYWYRQSLGQGLEFLIYFQGNSAPDKSGLPSDRFSAERTGGSVSTLTIQRTQQEDSAVYLCASSTTGTQPQHFGDGTRLSIL.

This clone was observed a single time. V usage is TRBV7-2 and J usage is TRBJ2-2; TRBD2 aligns across 16 bases. Germline CDR1 reads SGHTA; CDR2 reads FQGNSA. The CDR3 sequence is 17 residues long. The ends lost 5 bases at V and 4 bases at J; junction bases unmatched: 4. The CDR3 coding sequence is TGTGCCAGCAGCGCCGGGACTAGCGGGAGGGGCACCGGGGAGCTGTTTTTT. The encoded protein is CASSAGTSGRGTGELFF.

The chain couples TRBV6-1 to TRBJ2-7; 10 nucleotides agree with TRBD2. Germline trimming cut 2 bases from V and 0 bases from J; bases unmatched to any gene: 1. CDR1 is MNHNS, CDR2 SASEGT, per germline. This CDR3 comprises 15 residues. The CDR3 DNA reads as TGTGCCAGCAGTGAACTAGCGGGGGTCTCCTACGAGCAGTACTTC. This codes for CASSELAGVSYEQYF.

The CDR3 spells CASRTGTGSGEQYF. The CDR3 DNA reads as TGTGCCAGCAGAACCGGGACAGGGTCCGGGGAGCAGTACTTC. The chain links TRBV6-1 to TRBJ2-7; 9 bases align to TRBD1. Germline lookup yields CDR1 MNHNS and CDR2 SASEGT. The junction had 10 bases not matched to a gene; V was cut back by 6 bases and J by 7 bases. This CDR3 is 14 amino acids long.